This is a list of T cell receptor beta chains from one sample in a study of CD8 T cells in ankylosing spondylitis. TCRdb processed the 5' RACE reads anew with MiXCR; each CDR3 protein has one entry. The sample lists about 100,000 distinct CDR3 sequences; about 7.7% were seen once. The source material was blood, either unsorted or a sorted T cell fraction (not recorded which). These receptors were obtained from a male donor with ankylosing spondylitis or in good health (not recorded which). Both conserved end residues are part of each CDR3. The D gene is left open where the match is weak. Where a row states a size, it is once, few, many or the class of an expanded clone; other rows omit it.

d_gene	j_gene	abundance	v_gene	CDR3aa	CDR3nt
-	TRBJ2-7	many	TRBV4-1	CASSQDWGSSSYEQYF	TGCGCCAGCAGCCAAGACTGGGGTAGCAGCTCCTACGAGCAGTACTTC
TRBD1	TRBJ2-7	many	TRBV7-2	CASSPRQGALYEQYF	TGTGCCAGCAGCCCTAGACAGGGGGCGCTATACGAGCAGTACTTC
TRBD1	TRBJ2-7	many	TRBV12-3/TRBV12-4	CASSLWDRGVYEQYF	TGTGCCAGCAGTTTATGGGACAGGGGGGTGTACGAGCAGTACTTC
-	TRBJ2-3	many	TRBV6-4	CASSPAYTDTQYF	TGTGCCAGCAGTCCGGCGTACACAGATACGCAGTATTTT
-	TRBJ2-2	many	TRBV7-3	CASSLDAQGKFTGELFF	TGTGCCAGCAGCTTAGATGCTCAGGGAAAATTCACCGGGGAGCTGTTTTTT
-	TRBJ2-2	few	TRBV20-1	CSARGSPTTGGPGELFF	TGCAGTGCTAGAGGATCTCCTACAACCGGGGGCCCCGGGGAGCTGTTTTTT
TRBD1	TRBJ2-2	many	TRBV20-1	CSARDHRGLVGELFF	TGCAGTGCTAGAGACCACAGGGGTTTGGTCGGGGAGCTGTTTTTT
TRBD2	TRBJ2-1	-	TRBV7-3	CASSLKIAGGVNEQFF	TGTGCCAGCAGCTTAAAAATAGCGGGAGGTGTAAATGAGCAGTTCTTC
-	TRBJ1-1	many	TRBV7-2	CASSLGQNYEAFF	TGTGCCAGCAGCTTAGGACAGAATTATGAAGCTTTCTTT
-	TRBJ1-1	many	TRBV29-1	CSVEVSGGGTEAFF	TGCAGCGTTGAAGTTTCCGGGGGAGGGACTGAAGCTTTCTTT
TRBD1	TRBJ2-2	many	TRBV7-9	CASSRTGVLGELFF	TGTGCCAGCAGCCGGACAGGGGTCCTCGGGGAGCTGTTTTTT
TRBD2	TRBJ2-7	many	TRBV11-2	CASSTAGLAAYEQYF	TGTGCCAGCAGCACGGCGGGACTAGCGGCCTACGAGCAGTACTTC
-	TRBJ1-5	many	TRBV12-3/TRBV12-4	CASIFGGAVNQPQHF	TGTGCCAGCATTTTCGGAGGGGCAGTTAATCAGCCCCAGCATTTT
-	TRBJ2-3	-	TRBV19	CASSESVGTQYF	TGTGCCAGTAGTGAGTCCGTCGGTACGCAGTATTTT
-	TRBJ1-2	many	TRBV25-1	CASSEYGGVGGYTF	TGTGCCAGCAGTGAATATGGAGGGGTAGGAGGCTACACCTTC
TRBD1	TRBJ2-5	few	TRBV19	CASSPRQGVETQYF	TGTGCCAGTAGTCCTCGACAGGGGGTGGAGACCCAGTACTTC
-	TRBJ2-1	many	TRBV6-4	CASSITALDNEQFF	TGTGCCAGCAGTATCACAGCTCTAGACAATGAGCAGTTCTTC
-	TRBJ2-5	many	TRBV5-1	CASSLGDYMETQYF	TGCGCCAGCAGCTTGGGTGACTATATGGAGACCCAGTACTTC
TRBD1	TRBJ1-5	many	TRBV7-8	CASSPFGQGLGQPQHF	TGTGCCAGCAGCCCCTTCGGACAGGGACTCGGTCAGCCCCAGCATTTT
TRBD2	TRBJ2-7	many	TRBV20-1	CSAIAPSGYYEQYF	TGCAGTGCCATCGCACCTAGCGGGTACTACGAGCAGTACTTC
TRBD2	TRBJ2-1	many	TRBV11-2	CASSLVGSGGLMLDEQFF	TGTGCCAGCAGCTTAGTTGGTAGCGGGGGCCTCATGTTGGATGAGCAGTTCTTC
-	TRBJ2-7	many	TRBV30	CAWSDPRFSYEQYF	TGTGCCTGGAGTGACCCAAGGTTCTCCTACGAGCAGTACTTC